This TCR beta chain was identified during a study of blood T cell repertoires in COVID-19. Study in general: The study drew acute and convalescent COVID-19 samples from the United States, Italy and Spain. PBMCs, B-cell-depleted T cells, or T cells provided the cDNA or gDNA that made up the material.

In the authors' workflow: Reference gene primer amplification gave estimated nucleated cell counts. Generated by immunoSEQ multiplex PCR, the TCRdb table keeps only in-frame clones and is missing some. The V and J calls and clone size were taken over from that table, and D and trimming were inferred from the DNA. This sample carries around 270,000 clones, 75% to 90% of them seen once, and the ten largest clones take about 4.6%. This clonotype originated in a man between 40 and 49 years old with acute or convalescent COVID-19. Sequencing input: peripheral blood.

CDR3 sequence reads: CASNPYLSSNTEAFF. Written as DNA, the CDR3 is TGTGCCAGTAATCCCTATCTCTCGTCGAACACTGAAGCTTTCTTT. The V gene is TRBV19, the J gene TRBJ1-1; D call uncertain. Trimming pared 7 bases from V and 1 base from J, leaving 16 bases between. The CDR3 is 15 residues long. Looked up from germline, CDR1 is LNHDA and CDR2 is SQIVND (reference sequence).